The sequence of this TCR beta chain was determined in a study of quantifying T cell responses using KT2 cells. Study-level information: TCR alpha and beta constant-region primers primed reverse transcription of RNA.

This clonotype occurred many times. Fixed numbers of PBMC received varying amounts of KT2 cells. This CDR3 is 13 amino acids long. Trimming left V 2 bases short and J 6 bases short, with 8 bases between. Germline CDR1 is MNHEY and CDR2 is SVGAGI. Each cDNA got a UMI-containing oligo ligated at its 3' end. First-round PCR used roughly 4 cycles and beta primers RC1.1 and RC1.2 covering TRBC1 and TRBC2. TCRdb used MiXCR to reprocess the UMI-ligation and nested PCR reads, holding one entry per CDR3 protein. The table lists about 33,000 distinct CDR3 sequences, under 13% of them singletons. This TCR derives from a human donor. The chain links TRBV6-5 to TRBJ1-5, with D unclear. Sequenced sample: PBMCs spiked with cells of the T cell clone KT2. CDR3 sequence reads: CASSYREGQPQHF. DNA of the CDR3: TGTGCCAGCAGTTACAGGGAGGGTCAGCCCCAGCATTTT.